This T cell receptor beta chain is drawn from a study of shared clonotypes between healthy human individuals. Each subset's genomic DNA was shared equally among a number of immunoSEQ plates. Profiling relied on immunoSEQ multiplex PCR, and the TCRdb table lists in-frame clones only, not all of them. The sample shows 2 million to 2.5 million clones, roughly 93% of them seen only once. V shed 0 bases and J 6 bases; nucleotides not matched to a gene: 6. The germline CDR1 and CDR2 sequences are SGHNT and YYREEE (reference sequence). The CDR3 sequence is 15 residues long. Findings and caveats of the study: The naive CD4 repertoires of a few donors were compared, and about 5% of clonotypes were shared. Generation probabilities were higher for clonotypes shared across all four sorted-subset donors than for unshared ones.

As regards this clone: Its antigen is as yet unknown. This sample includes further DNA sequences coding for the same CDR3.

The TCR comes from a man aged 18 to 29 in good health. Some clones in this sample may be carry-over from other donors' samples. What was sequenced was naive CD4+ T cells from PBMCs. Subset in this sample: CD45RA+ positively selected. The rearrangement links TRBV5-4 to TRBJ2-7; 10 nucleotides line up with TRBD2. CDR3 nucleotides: TGTGCCAGCAGCTTGGGAAGCGGGAGGGCGGGCGAGCAGTACTTC. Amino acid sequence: CASSLGSGRAGEQYF.